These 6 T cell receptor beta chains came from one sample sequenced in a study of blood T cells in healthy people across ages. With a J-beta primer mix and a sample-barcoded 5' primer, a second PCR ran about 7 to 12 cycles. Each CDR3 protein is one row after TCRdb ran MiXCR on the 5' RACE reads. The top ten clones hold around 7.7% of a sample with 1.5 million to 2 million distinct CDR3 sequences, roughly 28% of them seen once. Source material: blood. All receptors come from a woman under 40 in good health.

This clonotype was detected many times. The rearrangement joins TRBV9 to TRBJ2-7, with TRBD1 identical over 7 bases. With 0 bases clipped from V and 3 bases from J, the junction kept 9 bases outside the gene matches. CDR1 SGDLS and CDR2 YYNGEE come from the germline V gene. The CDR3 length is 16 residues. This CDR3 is CASSVEGGGTVYEQYF. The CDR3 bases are TGTGCCAGCAGCGTAGAAGGTGGTGGGACAGTCTACGAGCAGTACTTC.

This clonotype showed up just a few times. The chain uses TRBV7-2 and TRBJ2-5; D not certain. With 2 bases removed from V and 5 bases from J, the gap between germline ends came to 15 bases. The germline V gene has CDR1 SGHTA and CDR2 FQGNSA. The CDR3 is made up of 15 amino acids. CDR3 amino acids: CASSLSIRQVETQYF. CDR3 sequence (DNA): TGTGCCAGCAGCTTATCAATCCGGCAGGTGGAGACCCAGTACTTC. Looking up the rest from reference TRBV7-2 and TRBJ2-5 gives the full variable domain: GAGVSQSPSNKVTEKGKDVELRCDPISGHTALYWYRQSLGQGLEFLIYFQGNSAPDKSGLPSDRFSAERTGGSVSTLTIQRTQQEDSAVYLCASSLSIRQVETQYFGPGTRLLVL.

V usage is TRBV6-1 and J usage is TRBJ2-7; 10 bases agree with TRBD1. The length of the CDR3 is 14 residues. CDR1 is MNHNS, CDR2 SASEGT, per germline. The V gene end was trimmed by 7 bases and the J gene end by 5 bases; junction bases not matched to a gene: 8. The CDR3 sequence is CASIRQGAGNEQYF. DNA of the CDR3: TGTGCCAGCATTCGACAGGGGGCCGGTAACGAGCAGTACTTC.

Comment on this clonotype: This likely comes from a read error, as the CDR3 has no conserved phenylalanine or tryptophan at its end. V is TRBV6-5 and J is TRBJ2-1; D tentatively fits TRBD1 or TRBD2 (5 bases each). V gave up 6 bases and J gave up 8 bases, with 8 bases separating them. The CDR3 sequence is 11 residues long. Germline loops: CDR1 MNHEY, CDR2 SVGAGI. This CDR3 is CASRQGDEQFL. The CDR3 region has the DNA TGTGCCAGCAGGCAGGGAGATGAGCAGTTCTTA.

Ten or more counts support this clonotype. The CDR3 DNA reads as TGCAGCGTCGCAGCGGGGTCCTCCTACAATGAGCAGTTCTTC. Amino acids: CSVAAGSSYNEQFF. The chain recombines TRBV29-1 with TRBJ2-1, with 7 bases matching TRBD2. J lost 0 bases, V lost 6 bases, and 5 bases had no gene match. Germline CDR1 is SQVTM and CDR2 is ANQGSEA. CDR3 length: 14 amino acids.

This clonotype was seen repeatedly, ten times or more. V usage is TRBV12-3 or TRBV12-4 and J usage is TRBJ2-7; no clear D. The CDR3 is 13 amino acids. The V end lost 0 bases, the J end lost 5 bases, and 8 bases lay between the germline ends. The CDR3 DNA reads TGTGCCAGCAGTTTAGCGAACCTGAACGAGCAGTACTTC. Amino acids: CASSLANLNEQYF.